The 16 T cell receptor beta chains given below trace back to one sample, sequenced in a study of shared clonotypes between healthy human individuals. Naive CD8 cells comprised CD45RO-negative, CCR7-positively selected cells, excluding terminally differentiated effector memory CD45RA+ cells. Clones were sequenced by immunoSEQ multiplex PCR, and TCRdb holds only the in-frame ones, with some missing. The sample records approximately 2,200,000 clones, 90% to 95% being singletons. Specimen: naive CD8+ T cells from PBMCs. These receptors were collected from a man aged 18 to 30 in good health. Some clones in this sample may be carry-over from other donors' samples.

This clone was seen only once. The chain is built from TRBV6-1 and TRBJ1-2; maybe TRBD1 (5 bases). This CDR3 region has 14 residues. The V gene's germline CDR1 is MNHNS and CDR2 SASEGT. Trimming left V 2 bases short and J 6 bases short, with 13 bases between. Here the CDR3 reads CASSESPGLDGYTF. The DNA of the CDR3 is TGTGCCAGCAGTGAATCCCCAGGGTTGGATGGCTACACCTTC.

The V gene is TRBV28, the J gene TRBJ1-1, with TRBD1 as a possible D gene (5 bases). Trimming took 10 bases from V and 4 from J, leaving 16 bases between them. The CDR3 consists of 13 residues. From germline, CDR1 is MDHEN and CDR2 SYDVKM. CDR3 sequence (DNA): TGTGCCACCGCGGTGCCAGGGAGCACTGAAGCTTTCTTT. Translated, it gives CATAVPGSTEAFF.

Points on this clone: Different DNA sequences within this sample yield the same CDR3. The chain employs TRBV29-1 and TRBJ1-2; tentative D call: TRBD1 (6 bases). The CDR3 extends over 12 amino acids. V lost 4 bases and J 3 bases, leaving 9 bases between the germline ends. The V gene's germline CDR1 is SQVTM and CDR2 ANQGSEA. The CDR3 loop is CSVVGGDYGYTF. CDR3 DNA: TGCAGCGTTGTGGGGGGCGACTATGGCTACACCTTC. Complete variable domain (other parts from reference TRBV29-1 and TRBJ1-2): SAVISQKPSRDICQRGTSLTIQCQVDSQVTMMFWYRQQPGQSLTLIATANQGSEATYESGFVIDKFPISRPNLTFSTLTVSNMSPEDSSIYLCSVVGGDYGYTFGSGTRLTVV.

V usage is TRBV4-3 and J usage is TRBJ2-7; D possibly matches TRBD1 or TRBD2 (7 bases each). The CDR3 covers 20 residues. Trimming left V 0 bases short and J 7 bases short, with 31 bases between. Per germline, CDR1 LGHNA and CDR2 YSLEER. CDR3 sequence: CASSQDPNWEGATSRGEQYF. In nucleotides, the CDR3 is TGCGCCAGCAGCCAAGACCCTAATTGGGAGGGGGCTACCTCTCGGGGGGAGCAGTACTTC.

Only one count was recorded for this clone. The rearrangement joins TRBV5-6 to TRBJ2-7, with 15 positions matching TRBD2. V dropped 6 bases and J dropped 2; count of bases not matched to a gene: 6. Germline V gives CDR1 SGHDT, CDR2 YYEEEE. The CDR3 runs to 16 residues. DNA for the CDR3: TGTGCCAGCACCGTAGGACTAGCGGGAGGGCCCTACGAGCAGTACTTC. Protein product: CASTVGLAGGPYEQYF.

DNA of the CDR3: TGTGCCAGTAGTATAATTTCTAGGGCAGGGAACACCGGGGAGCTGTTTTTT. It translates to CASSIISRAGNTGELFF. The chain is built from TRBV19 and TRBJ2-2; D is undetermined. V lost 2 bases to trimming and J lost 1 base, with 14 bases between them. The CDR3 spans 17 residues. The germline gives CDR1 LNHDA, CDR2 SQIVND (reference sequence).

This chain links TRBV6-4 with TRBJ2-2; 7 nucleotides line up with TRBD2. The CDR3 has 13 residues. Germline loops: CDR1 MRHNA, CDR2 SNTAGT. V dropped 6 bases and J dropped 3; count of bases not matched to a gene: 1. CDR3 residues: CASRGGDTGELFF. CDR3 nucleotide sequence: TGTGCCAGCAGGGGAGGGGACACCGGGGAGCTGTTTTTT.

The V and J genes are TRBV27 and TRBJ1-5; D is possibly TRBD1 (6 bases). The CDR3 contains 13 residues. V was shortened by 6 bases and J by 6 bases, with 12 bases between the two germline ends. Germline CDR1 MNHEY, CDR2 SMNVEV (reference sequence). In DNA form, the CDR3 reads TGTGCCAGCAGGCAACAGGGTGCTCAGCCCCAGCATTTT. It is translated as CASRQQGAQPQHF.

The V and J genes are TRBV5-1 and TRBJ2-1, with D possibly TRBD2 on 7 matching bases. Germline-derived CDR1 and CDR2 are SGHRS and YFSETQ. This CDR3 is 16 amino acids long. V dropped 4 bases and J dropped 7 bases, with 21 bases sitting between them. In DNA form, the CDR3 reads TGCGCCAGCAGCGGACTAATAGGGGGGGAACGGAATGAGCAGTTCTTC. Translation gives CASSGLIGGERNEQFF.

The CDR3 region is CASTQRGEEAFF. The DNA for the CDR3 is TGTGCCAGTACCCAAAGAGGGGAAGAAGCTTTCTTT. The gene calls are TRBV19 and TRBJ1-1; a weak D match, TRBD1 (5 bases). The CDR3 sequence is 12 residues long. In germline, CDR1 is LNHDA, CDR2 SQIVND (reference sequence). The V end was cut by 7 bases, the J end by 8 bases, with 14 bases between.

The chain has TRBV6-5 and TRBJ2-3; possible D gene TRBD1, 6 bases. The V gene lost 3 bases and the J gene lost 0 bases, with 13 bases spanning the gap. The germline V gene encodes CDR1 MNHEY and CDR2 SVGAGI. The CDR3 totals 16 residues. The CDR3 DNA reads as TGTGCCAGCAGTTATAAGGACAGTGCTAGCACAGATACGCAGTATTTT. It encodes CASSYKDSASTDTQYF.

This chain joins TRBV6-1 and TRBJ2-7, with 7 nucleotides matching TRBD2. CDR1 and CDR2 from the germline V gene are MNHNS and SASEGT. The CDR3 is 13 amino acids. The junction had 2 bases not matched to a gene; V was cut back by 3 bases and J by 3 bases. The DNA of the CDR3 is TGTGCCAGCAGTGAGTGGGGGGGCTACGAGCAGTACTTC. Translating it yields CASSEWGGYEQYF.

In DNA form, the CDR3 reads TGTGCCAGCAGCCAAGATTCCACTGGACAACGGTCCGAGCAGTACTTC. This codes for CASSQDSTGQRSEQYF. J is TRBJ2-7 and V is TRBV14; D may be TRBD1 (5 bases). Trimming removed 0 bases from V and 6 bases from J, with 18 bases in between. The CDR3 consists of 16 residues. CDR1 is SGHDN, CDR2 FVKESK, per germline.

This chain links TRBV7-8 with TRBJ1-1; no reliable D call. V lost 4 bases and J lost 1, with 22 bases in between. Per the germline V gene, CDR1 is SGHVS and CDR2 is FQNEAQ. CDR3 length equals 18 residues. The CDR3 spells CASSSPAGVPGPNTEAFF. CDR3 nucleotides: TGTGCCAGCAGCTCCCCTGCGGGAGTCCCCGGCCCGAACACTGAAGCTTTCTTT. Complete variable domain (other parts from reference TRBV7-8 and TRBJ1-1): GAGVSQSPRYKVAKRGQDVALRCDPISGHVSLFWYQQALGQGPEFLTYFQNEAQLDKSGLPSDRFFAERPEGSVSTLKIQRTQQEDSAVYLCASSSPAGVPGPNTEAFFGQGTRLTVV.

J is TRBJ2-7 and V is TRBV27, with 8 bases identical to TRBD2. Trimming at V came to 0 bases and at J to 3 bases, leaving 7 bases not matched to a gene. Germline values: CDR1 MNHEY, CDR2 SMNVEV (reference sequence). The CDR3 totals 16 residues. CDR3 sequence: CASSLSLAGTFYEQYF. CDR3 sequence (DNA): TGTGCCAGCAGTTTATCGTTAGCGGGAACGTTCTACGAGCAGTACTTC.

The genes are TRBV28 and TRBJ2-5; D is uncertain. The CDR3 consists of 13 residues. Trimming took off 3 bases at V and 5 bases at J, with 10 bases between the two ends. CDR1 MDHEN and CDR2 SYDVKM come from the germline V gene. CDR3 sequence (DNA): TGTGCCAGCAGTTTGAGACGTGAGGAGACCCAGTACTTC. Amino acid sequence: CASSLRREETQYF.